A single sample is the source of the 30 T cell receptor beta chains below, sequenced in a study of blood T cell repertoires in COVID-19 (dated by TCRdb to the early 2020s). Receptors were amplified or captured by the immunoSEQ multiplex PCR assay. TCRdb took this table from immuneACCESS and kept in-frame rearrangements with V and J called. Such tables lack part of the clones; where checked against another copy, unresolved V genes explain under half of the gap, and the rest is unexplained. This sample lists about 430,000 clones; over 75% were detected once. The biggest ten clones account for roughly 1.4% of the sample. The source material was PBMCs or T cells enriched from blood (not recorded which). These TCRs come from a young woman who had been exposed to COVID-19.

This rearrangement joins TRBV19 to TRBJ1-3; D is unresolved. There are 15 residues in the CDR3. The germline V and J ends were trimmed by 3 bases and 5 bases, with 14 bases remaining between them. Germline loops: CDR1 LNHDA, CDR2 SQIVND (reference sequence). The CDR3 region has the DNA TGTGCCAGTAGTATTTCCCAACACACCCGAAACACCATATATTTT. Amino acids: CASSISQHTRNTIYF.

The V gene is TRBV29-1, the J gene TRBJ1-2; TRBD1 matches 7 bases. Germline assignment: CDR1 SQVTM and CDR2 ANQGSEA. The CDR3 totals 12 residues. Trimming at V came to 3 bases and at J to 7 bases, leaving 5 bases not matched to a gene. CDR3 DNA sequence: TGCAGCGTTGATAGAGGGGACAGTGGCTACACCTTC. It translates to CSVDRGDSGYTF.

This chain joins TRBV6-5 and TRBJ2-7, with TRBD1 matching over 8 bases. The junction had 7 bases not matched to a gene; V was cut back by 11 bases and J by 1 base. The CDR3 sequence is 13 residues long. Germline assignment: CDR1 MNHEY and CDR2 SVGAGI. In DNA form, the CDR3 reads TGTGCCTCCCGTCAGGGGGCTTCCTACGAGCAGTACTTC. This translates into CASRQGASYEQYF.

The V call is TRBV7-9, the J call TRBJ1-6, with 7 bases identical to TRBD1. This CDR3 has 14 amino acids. V lost 6 bases and J lost 7; bases outside the gene matches: 6. Germline V gives CDR1 SEHNR, CDR2 FQNEAQ (reference sequence). The CDR3 reads CASRKDRVNSPLHF. The CDR3 nucleotides are TGTGCCAGCAGAAAAGACAGGGTAAATTCACCCCTCCACTTT.

V gene TRBV4-3 combines with J gene TRBJ1-2; 8 bases align to TRBD1. V lost 0 bases, J lost 7 bases, and 10 bases stayed unmatched. This CDR3 region has 16 residues. Germline V gene lookup returns CDR1 LGHNA and CDR2 YSLEER. The CDR3 is CASSQDVGRGPRGYTF. Written as DNA, the CDR3 is TGCGCCAGCAGCCAAGATGTGGGCAGGGGGCCCCGTGGCTACACCTTC.

V and J are TRBV21-1 and TRBJ2-1; the table's D call, TRBD2, has no DNA check behind it. TRBV21-1 is given as a pseudogene. The CDR3 has 15 amino acids. CDR3 sequence: CSPRAGAGERNEQFF. In nucleotides, the CDR3 is TGTTCCCCTCGGGCGGGAGCGGGTGAGAGGAATGAGCAGTTCTTC.

This clone has only one observation. The J gene is TRBJ2-7, the V gene TRBV6-2 or TRBV6-3; maybe TRBD1 (6 bases). The V gene's germline CDR1 is MNHEY and CDR2 SVGEGT. The CDR3 covers 18 residues. The germline V and J ends were trimmed by 0 bases and 2 bases, with 20 bases remaining between them. CDR3 DNA: TGTGCCAGCAGTTACTCGACGGTTACCAACACAGGGCCCTACGAGCAGTACTTC. This codes for CASSYSTVTNTGPYEQYF.

The chain recombines TRBV28 with TRBJ1-2, with D perhaps TRBD1 (6 bases). This CDR3 comprises 19 residues. Germline V gene lookup returns CDR1 MDHEN and CDR2 SYDVKM. V was trimmed by 3 bases and J by 8 bases, leaving 31 bases between them. The CDR3 region has the DNA TGTGCCAGCAGTTTGCCCTCGTGGGGCAGGGGCCCTTCGGTAGGAGGCTACACCTTC. This encodes CASSLPSWGRGPSVGGYTF.

The rearrangement uses TRBV19 and TRBJ2-5, with D perhaps matching TRBD1 (5 bases). The germline V gene has CDR1 LNHDA and CDR2 SQIVND (reference sequence). CDR3 length: 15 amino acids. The germline V and J ends were trimmed by 2 bases and 0 bases, with 10 bases remaining between them. The CDR3 sequence is CASSITTVYQETQYF. In DNA, the CDR3 is TGTGCCAGTAGTATAACGACAGTGTACCAAGAGACCCAGTACTTC. The variable domain in full, with the rest retrieved from reference TRBV19 and TRBJ2-5, is DGGITQSPKYLFRKEGQNVTLSCEQNLNHDAMYWYRQDPGQGLRLIYYSQIVNDFQKGDIAEGYSVSREKKESFPLTVTSAQKNPTAFYLCASSITTVYQETQYFGPGTRLLVL.

J is TRBJ2-1 and V is TRBV3-1 (or the pseudogene TRBV3-2); D is uncertain. This CDR3 spans 10 amino acids. V shed 2 bases and J shed 15 bases, with 8 bases lying between them. Germline V gene lookup returns CDR1 LGHDT and CDR2 YNNKEL (reference sequence). The CDR3 nucleotides are TGTGCCAGCAGCCAACAGGTGCGGTTCTTC. This encodes CASSQQVRFF.

The chain has TRBV19 and TRBJ1-5, with 10 nucleotides matching TRBD1. The trim removed 6 bases at V and 2 bases at J, leaving 10 bases unmatched. This CDR3 contains 17 residues. Germline V CDR1 and CDR2: LNHDA, SQIVND (reference sequence). The CDR3 DNA is TGTGCCAGTAGCCGGGACAGGGGAGCTGTAGGCAATCAGCCCCAGCATTTT. This translates into CASSRDRGAVGNQPQHF.

The rearrangement links TRBV9 to TRBJ2-7, with 7 bases aligning to TRBD2. CDR1 and CDR2 (germline): SGDLS, YYNGEE. The CDR3 spans 15 residues. V shed 2 bases and J 0 bases; nucleotides not matched to a gene: 5. In DNA form, the CDR3 reads TGTGCCAGCAGCGTGGGGGGGATCGGCTCCTACGAGCAGTACTTC. This codes for CASSVGGIGSYEQYF.

The gene calls are TRBV28 and TRBJ2-6; 12 positions agree with TRBD1. The CDR3 extends over 18 amino acids. The germline V gene encodes CDR1 MDHEN and CDR2 SYDVKM. Trimming at V came to 1 base and at J to 4 bases, leaving 5 bases not matched to a gene. Here the CDR3 DNA reads TGTGCCAGCAGTTTATCGGGACAGGGGGCGTGGGGGGCCAACGTCCTGACTTTC. Its protein is CASSLSGQGAWGANVLTF.

V usage is TRBV27 and J usage is TRBJ2-5; 7 bases are shared with TRBD1. Per germline, CDR1 MNHEY and CDR2 SMNVEV (reference sequence). This CDR3 has 17 residues. Trimming cost V 5 bases and J 2 bases; bases outside gene matches: 14. CDR3 residues: CASSTLLQGRKQETQYF. Written as DNA, the CDR3 is TGTGCCAGCAGTACCTTACTACAGGGGCGGAAACAAGAGACCCAGTACTTC.

The chain is built from TRBV28 and TRBJ1-1; D is unclear. V lost 3 bases to trimming and J lost 3 bases, with 14 bases between them. The CDR3 has 15 amino acids. Germline V CDR1 and CDR2: MDHEN, SYDVKM. The CDR3 region is CASSLAGGVDTEAFF. In DNA form, the CDR3 reads TGTGCCAGCAGTTTGGCGGGCGGGGTTGACACTGAAGCTTTCTTT.

The chain recombines TRBV2 with TRBJ2-7, with 8 bases aligning to TRBD1. Trimming took 6 bases from V and 3 from J; bases not matched to a gene: 25. The CDR3 covers 20 residues. The germline V gene has CDR1 SNHLY and CDR2 FYNNEI. The CDR3 reads CASSHPLTRQGRNSDYEQYF. DNA for the CDR3: TGTGCCAGCAGCCACCCCCTTACGAGACAGGGGCGAAACAGCGACTACGAGCAGTACTTC.

The genes are TRBV5-4 and TRBJ2-3, with D possibly being TRBD1 (5 bases). CDR1 and CDR2 from the germline V gene are SGHNT and YYREEE (reference sequence). The CDR3 is 14 residues long. V lost 4 bases and J lost 2, with 11 bases in between. The DNA of the CDR3 is TGTGCCAGCAGCGTCGACAGCTACACAGATACGCAGTATTTT. This codes for CASSVDSYTDTQYF. Using reference TRBV5-4 and TRBJ2-3 for the parts outside the CDR3, the full variable domain is ETGVTQSPTHLIKTRGQQVTLRCSSQSGHNTVSWYQQALGQGPQFIFQYYREEENGRGNFPPRFSGLQFPNYSSELNVNALELDDSALYLCASSVDSYTDTQYFGPGTRLTVL.

The chain uses TRBV4-3 and TRBJ1-5, with unresolved D. CDR1 is LGHNA, CDR2 YSLEER, per germline. Trimming took off 4 bases at V and 7 bases at J, with 17 bases between the two ends. The CDR3 covers 15 residues. This CDR3 is CASSPTSMSNQPQHF. In DNA, the CDR3 is TGCGCCAGCAGCCCTACGTCGATGAGTAACCAGCCCCAGCATTTT.

The rearrangement links TRBV14 to TRBJ1-4, with 8 bases lining up with TRBD1. V trimming: 4 bases; J trimming: 5 bases; junction bases outside the gene matches: 6. There are 15 residues in the CDR3. From germline, CDR1 is SGHDN and CDR2 FVKESK. CDR3 sequence (DNA): TGTGCCAGCAGCCGGAACAGGGGGGCAAATGAAAAACTGTTTTTT. This gives the protein CASSRNRGANEKLFF.

This sequence joins TRBV2 and TRBJ2-7, with 10 positions matching TRBD2. The V gene's germline CDR1 is SNHLY and CDR2 FYNNEI. J lost 4 bases, V lost 2 bases, and 8 bases had no gene match. The CDR3 is made up of 16 amino acids. The CDR3 nucleotides read TGTGCCAGCAGTGAATGGATTAGCGGGGGGAGGTACGAGCAGTACTTC. This sequence encodes CASSEWISGGRYEQYF.

This clone occurred once. The genes are TRBV6-5 and TRBJ2-1, with D possibly TRBD1 on 6 matching bases. Germline CDR1 reads MNHEY; CDR2 reads SVGAGI. The CDR3 has 14 residues. The V gene lost 6 bases and the J gene lost 9 bases, with 18 bases spanning the gap. The CDR3 DNA is TGTGCCAGCAGCCCGAGGGGGAGTGGCAGTGAGCAGTTCTTC. Amino acids: CASSPRGSGSEQFF.

The J gene is TRBJ1-5, the V gene TRBV19, with a tentative D call TRBD1 (5 bases). Trimming shortened V by 5 bases and J by 7 bases, and 12 bases separated the two germline ends. Germline values: CDR1 LNHDA, CDR2 SQIVND (reference sequence). The CDR3 runs 13 residues. The CDR3 coding sequence is TGTGCCAGTAGTCCATCCGGGGGGCAGCCCCAGCATTTT. As protein: CASSPSGGQPQHF.

The chain is built from TRBV4-1 and TRBJ2-7; TRBD1 might be the D (5 bases). Germline CDR1 MGHRA, CDR2 YSYEKL. The CDR3 contains 13 residues. V was trimmed by 1 base and J by 7 bases, leaving 11 bases between them. The chain's CDR3 is CASSQVLGPEQYF. The CDR3 DNA sequence: TGCGCCAGCAGCCAAGTTTTGGGGCCAGAGCAGTACTTC.

The chain joins TRBV10-1 to TRBJ2-7; TRBD1 might be the D (6 bases). The CDR3 extends over 13 amino acids. Germline V gives CDR1 WNHNN, CDR2 SYGVQD (reference sequence). V shed 4 bases and J shed 1 base, with 8 bases lying between them. The CDR3 coding sequence is TGCGCCAGCAGTGTTGGACAGTCCTACGAGCAGTACTTC. Translating it yields CASSVGQSYEQYF.

The chain uses TRBV12-3 or TRBV12-4 and TRBJ1-1; 7 nucleotides agree with TRBD1. This CDR3 is 13 amino acids long. The V and J ends lost 7 bases and 7 bases, in that order; junction bases with no gene match: 9. CDR3 region: CASIPTGANEAFF. Written as DNA, the CDR3 is TGTGCCAGCATCCCAACAGGGGCGAATGAAGCTTTCTTT.

The rearrangement uses TRBV5-1 and TRBJ2-3; TRBD2 matches 9 bases. Germline-derived CDR1 and CDR2 are SGHRS and YFSETQ. The CDR3 spans 15 residues. The ends lost 7 bases at V and 2 bases at J; junction bases unmatched: 8. The CDR3: CASGRLAGNTDTQYF. CDR3 nucleotide sequence: TGCGCCAGCGGGCGGCTAGCGGGAAACACAGATACGCAGTATTTT.

The chain couples TRBV3-1 (or the pseudogene TRBV3-2) to TRBJ2-5, with a weak D call TRBD1 (5 bases). CDR3 length: 14 residues. The germline gives CDR1 LGHDT, CDR2 YNNKEL (reference sequence). Trimming left V 1 base short and J 4 bases short, with 10 bases between. The CDR3 coding sequence is TGTGCCAGCAGCCAAGCAGGAACAGGAGAGACCCAGTACTTC. Translated, it gives CASSQAGTGETQYF.

The chain joins TRBV7-3 to TRBJ2-7; weak D call: TRBD2 (6 bases). The CDR3 sequence is 14 residues long. The V end lost 5 bases, the J end lost 0 bases, and 11 bases lay between the germline ends. Germline CDR1 is SGHTA and CDR2 is FQGTGA. For the CDR3, the DNA is TGTGCCAGCAGCCCGAAAGCGGGCTCCTACGAGCAGTACTTC. Protein sequence: CASSPKAGSYEQYF.

The V call is TRBV19, the J call TRBJ2-7; 10 nucleotides match TRBD2. Trimming at V came to 7 bases and at J to 3 bases, leaving 6 bases not matched to a gene. The CDR3 spans 14 residues. Germline-derived CDR1 and CDR2 are LNHDA and SQIVND (reference sequence). Here the CDR3 DNA reads TGTGCCAGTACCTCCGGGACTAGCGTCTACGAGCAGTACTTC. The encoded protein is CASTSGTSVYEQYF.

This rearrangement joins TRBV5-8 to TRBJ1-5; TRBD1 aligns across 7 bases. Germline V gene sequence: CDR1 SGHTS, CDR2 YDEGEE. The CDR3 is made up of 15 amino acids. V was pared by 4 bases and J by 3 bases, with 7 bases of the junction left unmatched. The DNA for the CDR3 is TGTGCCAGCAGCCCCTGGGACAGTAACAATCAGCCCCAGCATTTT. It encodes CASSPWDSNNQPQHF.